The 26 T cell receptor beta chains below were found in one sample sequenced in a study of technical replicates of blood from a handful of donors. Sequenced by immunoSEQ multiplex PCR; TCRdb stores in-frame clones only, minus some. Among tens of thousands of clones listed, just over 90% were seen once. The sequenced sample consisted of T cells isolated from PBMCs. The source of these receptors is a human donor in good health.

The genes are TRBV7-8 and TRBJ1-5; the D gene is possibly TRBD1 (5 bases). Trimming stripped 7 bases from V and 9 bases from J, with 22 bases between. In germline, CDR1 is SGHVS, CDR2 FQNEAQ. The CDR3 is made up of 15 amino acids. The CDR3 is CASNIGVAPNGPQHF. In DNA form, the CDR3 reads TGTGCCAGCAACATAGGGGTGGCACCCAATGGGCCCCAGCATTTT.

V gene TRBV4-1 combines with J gene TRBJ2-7; tentative D call: TRBD1 (5 bases). CDR1 MGHRA and CDR2 YSYEKL come from the germline V gene. The germline V and J ends were trimmed by 1 base and 0 bases, with 16 bases remaining between them. The CDR3 sequence is 17 residues long. CDR3 region: CASSQGTPKGISYEQYF. CDR3 nucleotides: TGCGCCAGCAGCCAAGGGACACCAAAAGGCATCTCCTACGAGCAGTACTTC.

The rearrangement joins TRBV29-1 to TRBJ1-4; 8 bases are a match to TRBD1. The CDR3 runs to 13 residues. Per germline, CDR1 SQVTM and CDR2 ANQGSEA. V trimming: 3 bases; J trimming: 8 bases; junction bases outside the gene matches: 5. The CDR3 DNA reads TGCAGCGTTGAGCTAGGACAGGGAGAAAAACTGTTTTTT. Translation: CSVELGQGEKLFF.

For the CDR3, the DNA is TGCGCCAGCAGCTTGGCAATTCCGGGAAACAATGAGCAGTTCTTC. Translated: CASSLAIPGNNEQFF. The rearrangement links TRBV5-1 to TRBJ2-1; D is possibly TRBD2 (5 bases). CDR3 length: 15 residues. Germline V gene lookup returns CDR1 SGHRS and CDR2 YFSETQ. V was shortened by 0 bases and J by 5 bases, with 12 bases between the two germline ends.

The V call is TRBV5-1, the J call TRBJ2-3; 8 bases line up with TRBD1. The CDR3 totals 13 residues. Germline V gives CDR1 SGHRS, CDR2 YFSETQ. The junction had 3 bases not matched to a gene; V was cut back by 3 bases and J by 6 bases. The CDR3 sequence is CASSYRGRDTQYF. Written as DNA, the CDR3 is TGCGCCAGCAGCTACAGGGGGAGGGATACGCAGTATTTT.

V and J are TRBV7-6 and TRBJ2-3; 7 bases line up with TRBD2. The CDR3 consists of 15 residues. Germline loops: CDR1 SGHVS, CDR2 FNYEAQ. V lost 5 bases, J lost 0 bases, and 5 bases stayed unmatched. CDR3 sequence reads: CASSQLAISTDTQYF. DNA of the CDR3: TGTGCCAGCAGCCAACTAGCGATCAGCACAGATACGCAGTATTTT.

The chain recombines TRBV28 with TRBJ1-1, with D possibly matching TRBD1 (5 bases). V was clipped by 4 bases and J by 4 bases, with 13 bases between them. Germline V gene lookup returns CDR1 MDHEN and CDR2 SYDVKM. CDR3 length equals 14 residues. CDR3 DNA sequence: TGTGCCAGCAGTTGGGGGAGGAGGGGCACTGAAGCTTTCTTT. Translating it yields CASSWGRRGTEAFF. The full variable domain, in which reference TRBV28 and TRBJ1-1 provide the parts outside the CDR3, is DVKVTQSSRYLVKRTGEKVFLECVQDMDHENMFWYRQDPGLGLRLIYFSYDVKMKEKGDIPEGYSVSREKKERFSLILESASTNQTSMYLCASSWGRRGTEAFFGQGTRLTVV.

This chain connects TRBV2 to TRBJ2-7, with 11 bases identical to TRBD1. Germline-derived CDR1 and CDR2 are SNHLY and FYNNEI. V lost 6 bases and J lost 6; bases outside the gene matches: 7. The CDR3 is 14 residues long. The CDR3 DNA reads as TGTGCCAGCAGGGAAACCGGGACAGGGGGCGAGCAGTACTTC. Translated, it gives CASRETGTGGEQYF. The whole variable domain, remainder taken from reference TRBV2 and TRBJ2-7, is EPEVTQTPSHQVTQMGQEVILRCVPISNHLYFYWYRQILGQKVEFLVSFYNNEISEKSEIFDDQFSVERPDGSNFTLKIRSTKLEDSAMYFCASRETGTGGEQYFGPGTRLTVT.

This chain joins TRBV7-2 and TRBJ2-1, with 7 bases that match TRBD2. V gave up 5 bases and J gave up 4 bases; unmatched junction bases: 11. This CDR3 is 16 amino acids long. Germline-derived CDR1 and CDR2 are SGHTA and FQGNSA. In DNA form, the CDR3 reads TGTGCCAGCAGCCGGCGGGAGAGCCTAATATACAATGAGCAGTTCTTC. Translated: CASSRRESLIYNEQFF.

The rearrangement links TRBV29-1 to TRBJ2-1, with 7 nucleotides matching TRBD1. This CDR3 has 13 residues. Germline values: CDR1 SQVTM, CDR2 ANQGSEA. V lost 7 bases, J lost 4 bases, and 7 bases stayed unmatched. CDR3 sequence: CSAFLTGYNEQFF. The CDR3 DNA reads TGCAGCGCCTTTTTGACAGGGTACAATGAGCAGTTCTTC.

This chain's CDR3 is CASSATSGGQETQYF. Here the CDR3 DNA reads TGTGCCAGCAGTGCGACTAGCGGGGGGCAAGAGACCCAGTACTTC. This chain connects TRBV6-4 to TRBJ2-5; 13 nucleotides align to TRBD2. J lost 2 bases, V lost 4 bases, and 1 base had no gene match. Germline loops: CDR1 MRHNA, CDR2 SNTAGT. This CDR3 contains 15 residues.

The V call is TRBV7-9, the J call TRBJ2-6, with a weak D call TRBD1 (6 bases). This CDR3 has 18 residues. Trimming cost V 7 bases and J 2 bases, with 21 bases left between them. Germline CDR1 SEHNR, CDR2 FQNEAQ (reference sequence). The CDR3 protein is CASTPDQGQGTGANVLTF. CDR3 DNA: TGTGCCAGCACCCCGGACCAGGGACAAGGTACTGGGGCCAACGTCCTGACTTTC.

This clone appeared a few times. The rearrangement joins TRBV20-1 to TRBJ1-1, with D uncertain. The CDR3 is made up of 10 amino acids. Trimming removed 5 bases at V and 11 bases at J, with 12 bases between. Germline V gene sequence: CDR1 DFQATT, CDR2 SNEGSKA (reference sequence). CDR3 coding DNA: TGCAGTGCTTCTGGCTTCTCGGCTTTCTTT. This translates into CSASGFSAFF.

V usage is TRBV7-6 and J usage is TRBJ2-1; a possible D gene is TRBD2 (5 bases). In germline, CDR1 is SGHVS, CDR2 FNYEAQ. V lost 0 bases to trimming and J lost 2 bases, with 5 bases between them. The CDR3 is made up of 14 amino acids. The CDR3 DNA sequence: TGTGCCAGCAGCTTAGCGGGAGCCTACAATGAGCAGTTCTTC. It encodes CASSLAGAYNEQFF.

This chain connects TRBV7-9 to TRBJ2-4; TRBD1 matches 8 bases. The CDR3 has 14 amino acids. The V segment lost 6 bases and the J segment 5 bases; nucleotides outside the gene matches: 6. In germline, CDR1 is SEHNR, CDR2 FQNEAQ (reference sequence). CDR3 coding DNA: TGTGCCAGCAGACCCAAGGACAGGGAAAACATTCAGTACTTC. Translating gives CASRPKDRENIQYF. Full variable domain (missing parts from reference TRBV7-9 and TRBJ2-4): DTGVSQNPRHKITKRGQNVTFRCDPISEHNRLYWYRQTLGQGPEFLTYFQNEAQLEKSRLLSDRFSAERPKGSFSTLEIQRTEQGDSAMYLCASRPKDRENIQYFGAGTRLSVL.

This chain connects TRBV27 to TRBJ2-1; 12 positions agree with TRBD2. Looked up from germline, CDR1 is MNHEY and CDR2 is SMNVEV (reference sequence). Trimming at V came to 5 bases and at J to 7 bases, leaving 9 bases not matched to a gene. This CDR3 region has 16 residues. CDR3 amino acids: CASSNPPSGGANEQFF. The CDR3 DNA follows: TGTGCCAGCAGTAACCCCCCTAGCGGGGGGGCAAATGAGCAGTTCTTC.

V usage is TRBV30 and J usage is TRBJ2-5, with D possibly being TRBD2 (5 bases). The CDR3 contains 11 residues. Germline V gives CDR1 GTSNPN, CDR2 SVGIG (reference sequence). V was clipped by 1 base and J by 5 bases, with 5 bases between them. The CDR3 DNA reads as TGTGCCTGGAGTGCGGGGGAGACCCAGTACTTC. The encoded protein is CAWSAGETQYF. The variable domain in full, completed from reference TRBV30 and TRBJ2-5, reads SQTIHQWPATLVQPVGSPLSLECTVEGTSNPNLYWYRQAAGRGLQLLFYSVGIGQISSEVPQNLSASRPQDRQFILSSKKLLLSDSGFYLCAWSAGETQYFGPGTRLLVL.

V and J are TRBV6-5 and TRBJ2-5, with D unresolved. From germline, CDR1 is MNHEY and CDR2 SVGAGI. Deletions cut 0 bases from V and 5 bases from J, with 13 bases between. The CDR3 covers 15 residues. This chain's CDR3 is CASSYSPVPRETQYF. In nucleotides, the CDR3 is TGTGCCAGCAGTTACTCCCCTGTCCCTCGGGAGACCCAGTACTTC.

The sample holds one count of this clone. The gene calls are TRBV4-2 and TRBJ2-5; 10 positions agree with TRBD2. Germline CDR1 LGHNA, CDR2 YNFKEQ. The CDR3 extends over 18 amino acids. V was pared by 2 bases and J by 5 bases, with 14 bases of the junction left unmatched. The CDR3 bases are TGTGCCAGCAGCCAAAATGTGGGCCCCGGGACTAGCGTTGAGACCCAGTACTTC. This sequence encodes CASSQNVGPGTSVETQYF.

The chain carries TRBV29-1 and TRBJ2-2, with 8 bases lining up with TRBD1. Germline CDR1 is SQVTM and CDR2 is ANQGSEA. There are 16 residues in the CDR3. V gave up 1 base and J gave up 6 bases; unmatched junction bases: 10. This CDR3 is CSVEGGQGTGAGELFF. The CDR3 DNA reads as TGCAGCGTTGAAGGTGGACAGGGAACGGGGGCCGGGGAGCTGTTTTTT.

This sequence joins TRBV7-9 and TRBJ2-5, with 7 bases that match TRBD1. This CDR3 has 16 amino acids. Per the germline V gene, CDR1 is SEHNR and CDR2 is FQNEAQ (reference sequence). Trimming removed 5 bases from V and 1 base from J; junction bases left unmatched: 10. This CDR3 reads CASSPGQVSAQETQYF. In DNA form, the CDR3 reads TGTGCCAGCAGCCCAGGACAGGTTTCGGCCCAAGAGACCCAGTACTTC.

This chain uses TRBV6-6 with TRBJ2-2, with 10 bases matching TRBD1. After removal of 0 bases from V and 15 bases from J, the junction contained 4 bases not matched to a gene. Per germline, CDR1 MNHNY and CDR2 SVGAGI (reference sequence). The CDR3 length is 13 residues. CDR3 sequence: CASSYSGQGRLFF. The CDR3 nucleotides are TGTGCCAGCAGTTACTCGGGACAGGGGAGGTTGTTTTTT.

This chain links TRBV11-2 with TRBJ1-4; maybe TRBD1 (5 bases). CDR3 length: 15 residues. V shed 5 bases and J shed 11 bases, with 21 bases lying between them. Germline V lookup: CDR1 SGHAT, CDR2 FQNNGV. The CDR3 DNA sequence: TGTGCCAGCAGCCCAGGCCCGGCACGGGGGGGGAAACTGTTTTTT. This codes for CASSPGPARGGKLFF.

This chain joins TRBV27 and TRBJ2-7, with D maybe TRBD2 (5 bases). Looked up from germline, CDR1 is MNHEY and CDR2 is SMNVEV (reference sequence). The CDR3 has 16 amino acids. Trimming removed 2 bases at V and 2 bases at J, with 16 bases between. The CDR3 DNA is TGTGCCAGCAGTTTAAAGGAGACTACATTGACCTACGAGCAGTACTTC. Protein sequence: CASSLKETTLTYEQYF.

The chain combines TRBV28 with TRBJ2-7, with a tentative D call TRBD2 (6 bases). The CDR3 is made up of 14 amino acids. CDR1 and CDR2 (germline): MDHEN, SYDVKM. V was cut by 5 bases and J by 0 bases, with 11 bases left in between. CDR3 protein: CASSRLGSSYEQYF. The CDR3 coding sequence is TGTGCCAGCAGTCGCCTCGGGAGCTCCTACGAGCAGTACTTC.

This clone was detected once. V and J are TRBV2 and TRBJ2-7; TRBD1 agrees at 8 bases. Losses at the gene ends were 6 bases for V and 3 bases for J; bases not matched to a gene: 10. The CDR3 extends over 15 amino acids. Germline V gene data show CDR1 as SNHLY and CDR2 as FYNNEI. In DNA, the CDR3 is TGTGCCAGCAGCGTAGAGGGACAGGCCTACTACGAGCAGTACTTC. This translates into CASSVEGQAYYEQYF.